The clone carrying this T cell receptor (beta chain) came up many times. Its target is not known. RNA transcripts served as the template for amplifying TCR beta CDR3 regions. HTBI primers were employed in a first-round RT-PCR of the TCR CDR3. TCRdb re-called the multiplex PCR reads through MiXCR, storing one row per CDR3 protein. This table has about 600,000 distinct CDR3 sequences, more than 15% appearing once. A patient was excluded if there was uncontrolled infection, other autoimmune disease, pregnancy or lactation. Out of over 9 ml of fresh peripheral blood came the PBMCs. This sample stems from a study of T cells in Graves' hyperthyroidism and ophthalmopathy. Study information: Upon initial diagnosis and before any treatment, peripheral blood was collected.

Germline trimming cut 6 bases from V and 1 base from J; bases unmatched to any gene: 5. The CDR3 consists of 14 residues. Per germline, CDR1 SNHLY and CDR2 FYNNEI. The study, taken as a whole, reports: It was a median about 7.1 months before onset that the model predicted ophthalmopathy.

The source is a middle-aged woman with Graves' ophthalmopathy. The chain has TRBV2 and TRBJ2-5; TRBD1 matches at 7 bases. Sequencing was performed on blood. CDR3 in DNA: TGTGCCAGCAGGAAAGGGGGCGGCCAAGAGACCCAGTACTTC. This sequence encodes CASRKGGGQETQYF.